This TCR beta chain was documented in a study of cytomegalovirus exposure and HLA in healthy donors. General study findings and limits: As confirmed in vitro, a few CMV-associated chains were specific for CMV antigens.

The PCR used 60 Vbeta and 13 Jbeta primers. The method was immunoSEQ multiplex PCR; TCRdb's version includes in-frame clones alone and lacks a portion of them. This table holds about 110,000 clones, 65% to 80% found once. Worth noting for this clone: Antigen unknown.

Trimming took off 1 base at V and 6 bases at J, with 9 bases between the two ends. The CDR3 covers 13 residues. Germline loops: CDR1 SGHTA, CDR2 FQGTGA. The clonotype originates from a male donor in good health and CMV-seronegative. Sequencing used PBMCs. This chain joins TRBV7-3 and TRBJ1-1; D might be TRBD1 (5 bases). The CDR3 nucleotides read TGTGCCAGCAGCTTAATGGGGCTCTCTGAAGCTTTCTTT. Translation: CASSLMGLSEAFF.